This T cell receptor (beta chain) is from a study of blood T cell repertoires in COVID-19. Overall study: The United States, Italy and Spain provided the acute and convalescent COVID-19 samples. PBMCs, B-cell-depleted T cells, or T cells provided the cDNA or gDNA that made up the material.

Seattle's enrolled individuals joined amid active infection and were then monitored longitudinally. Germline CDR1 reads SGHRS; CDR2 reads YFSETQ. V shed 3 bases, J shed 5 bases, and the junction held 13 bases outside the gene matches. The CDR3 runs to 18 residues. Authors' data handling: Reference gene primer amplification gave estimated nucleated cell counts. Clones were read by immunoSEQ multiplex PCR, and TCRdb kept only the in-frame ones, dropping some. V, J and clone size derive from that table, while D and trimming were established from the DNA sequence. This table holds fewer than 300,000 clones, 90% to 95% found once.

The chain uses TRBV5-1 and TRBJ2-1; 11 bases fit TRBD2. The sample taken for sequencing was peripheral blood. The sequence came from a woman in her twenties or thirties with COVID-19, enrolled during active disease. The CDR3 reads CASSSGLISSGRNNEQFF. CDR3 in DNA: TGCGCCAGCAGCTCGGGCCTAATATCTAGCGGGAGGAACAATGAGCAGTTCTTC.